The text below deals with one TCR beta chain. As yet, its antigen is unknown. The sample is drawn from a study of T-cell memory formation after mild COVID-19. Study-level information: TCR clusters largely stayed donor specific. Study-wide results and caveats: Day 15 to 85 contracting clones showed balanced CD4/CD8; later expanders leaned CD4+. Pre-infection memory held some responding clones, suggesting pre-existing cross-reactive T cells responded.

Constant-segment primers were used for 5'RACE, and the resulting TCR alpha and TCR beta cDNA libraries carried sample barcodes and UMIs. TCRdb passed the 5' RACE reads through MiXCR, listing each CDR3 protein once. The sample carries 400,000 to 450,000 distinct CDR3 sequences, more than 15% recorded once. CDR1 is SGHRS and CDR2 is YFSETQ in the germline V gene. Between the trimmed V and J ends, which lost 0 bases and 2 bases, there was a span of 12 bases. This CDR3 is built from 16 residues. The sample consisted of PBMCs or a T cell subset sorted from them (not recorded which). This rearrangement joins TRBV5-1 to TRBJ1-5; no firm D call. This TCR came from a man aged 18 to 35 who had mild COVID-19 (a few samples of this study predate the infection). Cell type and time point are not known. The CDR3 DNA sequence: TGCGCCAGCAGCTTGGTTGCGGGGTCGGGCAATCAGCCCCAGCATTTT. Translated, it gives CASSLVAGSGNQPQHF.